This note documents a single T cell receptor beta chain sequence. Its antigen is currently not known. No much larger clonotype is one base removed from it; base qualities were not supplied. This record comes from a study of blood T cell repertoires in COVID-19 (dated by TCRdb to between 2020 and 2021). Study-wide context: Samples covering the acute and convalescent phases of COVID-19 were provided by collaborators in the United States, Italy and Spain. The sample metadata nearly always contained a de-identified subject ID, COVID-19 status, age in years and sex. The dataset comprised deeply sampled blood TCRbeta repertoires from subjects exposed to, actively infected with, or recovered from COVID-19. The prospective study material was composed of cDNA or gDNA derived from T cells, B-cell-depleted T cells, or PBMCs. HLA class I and class II types, where available, came from metadata supplied by the sample provider rather than from assay-based typing. The repertoires were made available in a free public database intended to serve as a resource for research on the immune response to SARS-CoV-2. The samples were drawn from the first 160 participants of the ongoing ImmuneRACE study and from under 1,500 subjects provided by 6 global collaborators. Results the study describes overall, beyond this receptor: The quantity of clinical and demographic metadata differed by source and by participant and was supplied without curation.

The collaborating institutions used their own protocols to collect whole blood in K2EDTA tubes. For TCRbeta analysis, collaborators shipped samples in one of three forms: frozen whole blood, isolated PBMCs, or DNA extracted from either of those sample types. The immunoSEQ Assay, a bias-controlled multiplex PCR, was used to amplify TCRbeta CDR3 regions from genomic DNA. In the original analysis: The number of nucleated cells in each sample was estimated from the amplification of reference gene primers within the assay. Sequence reads were collapsed and filtered to measure the absolute abundance of every unique TCRbeta CDR3 rearrangement. Productive Simpson clonality was computed per sample as the square root of Simpson's diversity index over productive rearrangements. Entries here come from immuneACCESS through TCRdb and include only in-frame sequences with V and J called. Some clones fail to appear in such tables; in the studies checked, an unresolved V gene covers under half of the shortfall, and the cause of the remainder is unknown. That table furnishes V, J and clone size, whereas the DNA furnished D and trimming. The sample profile shows around 100,000 clones; around 80% of them were found once. Nearly 0.85% of the sample is held by the ten biggest clonotypes.

Inclusive of the bounding cysteine and phenylalanine, the CDR3 is 19 residues long. This entry keeps only the CDR3 DNA: 57 bases, framed from base 1. Trimming takes 0 bases off V and 9 bases off J; junction bases not matched to a gene: 20. Via the germline V gene (reference sequence), CDR1 is LNHNV and CDR2 YYDKDF. The sequenced material came from peripheral blood. Recombination connected TRBV15 to TRBJ2-5, and 9 bases in between align with TRBD2. This clonotype was sampled from a woman aged 70-85 years with acute or convalescent COVID-19. The CDR3 region reads CATSRDRILQRGALTSQYF. The DNA reads as follows: TGTGCCACCAGCAGAGATAGAATTTTACAGCGGGGGGCCTTAACGTCCCAGTACTTC.